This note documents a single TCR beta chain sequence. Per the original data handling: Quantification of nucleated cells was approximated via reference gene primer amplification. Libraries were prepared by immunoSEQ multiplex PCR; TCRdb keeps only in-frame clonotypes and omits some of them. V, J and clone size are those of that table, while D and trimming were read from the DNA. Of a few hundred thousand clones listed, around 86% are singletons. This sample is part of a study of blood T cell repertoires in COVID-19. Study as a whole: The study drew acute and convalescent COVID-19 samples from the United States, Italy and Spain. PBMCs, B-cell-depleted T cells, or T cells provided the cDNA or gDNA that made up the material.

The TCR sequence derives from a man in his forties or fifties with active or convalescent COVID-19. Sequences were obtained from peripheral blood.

CDR3 in DNA: TGCGCCAGCAGCTTCCGGACAGGGGAAGCCTACGAGCAGTACTTC. Residues: CASSFRTGEAYEQYF. The chain couples TRBV5-1 to TRBJ2-7; 9 nucleotides agree with TRBD1. The germline CDR1 and CDR2 sequences are SGHRS and YFSETQ. V shed 2 bases and J 2 bases; nucleotides not matched to a gene: 5. The CDR3 covers 15 residues.